This T cell receptor beta chain was sequenced in a study of CD8+ T cells in alopecia areata. Whole-study context: Each day, treated patients took oral tofacitinib twice, at 5 to 10 mg per dose.

Sequencing templates came from extracted RNA that was reverse transcribed into cDNA. The assay was immunoSEQ multiplex PCR, and TCRdb's table has in-frame clones only and misses some. The table lists around 100,000 clones, about two thirds of them singletons, with about 18% in the top ten. Treatment here: oral pan-JAK inhibitor, 5-10 mg twice daily. Collection of lesional scalp punch biopsies and peripheral blood was performed in alopecia areata patients. The sorting of PBMCs gave CD4+ and CD8+ T cells. This clone was observed a handful of times. Per the germline V gene, CDR1 is LGHNA and CDR2 is YSLEER. CDR3 length equals 13 residues. The V end was cut by 1 base, the J end by 6 bases, with 9 bases between.

The sequenced sample was CD8+ T cells sorted from blood, obtained at approximately week 44, from a patient treated with tofacitinib. This sequence was found in a human donor with alopecia areata. The V gene is TRBV4-3, the J gene TRBJ1-2; D is perhaps TRBD1 (5 bases). CDR3 amino acids: CASSQGGVDGYTF. CDR3 DNA sequence: TGCGCCAGCAGCCAAGGAGGGGTCGATGGCTACACCTTC.